Only a few counts were recorded for the clone carrying this T cell receptor beta chain. This sample was included in a study of control samples from healthy donors and cancer patients. Germline V CDR1 and CDR2: SGHVS, FNYEAQ. The V and J ends lost 5 bases and 4 bases, in that order; junction bases with no gene match: 15. The CDR3 runs to 17 residues. This table comes from immunoSEQ multiplex PCR, and its TCRdb copy is limited to in-frame clones, with some not included. The data hold under 85,000 clones, with approximately 94% observed a single time. The receptor was derived from a woman aged 40 to 55 in good health. Sequencing was performed on blood. The J gene is TRBJ1-2, the V gene TRBV7-6, with 8 bases matching TRBD1. The chain's CDR3 is CASSPNSRGQGGYGYTF. CDR3 DNA sequence: TGTGCCAGCAGCCCAAATAGCAGAGGACAGGGAGGCTATGGCTACACCTTC.